Sequencing of this T cell receptor (beta chain) was carried out in a study of OX40 agonist ivuxolimab in advanced cancers. Study-wide points: Certain nonresponders likewise exhibited a low normalized T-cell clonal expansion. Blood T cells, both CD4+ and CD8+, expanded clonally by week 6 at 0.1 to 3.0 mg/kg.

Systemic immunosuppression or autoimmune disease history was grounds to exclude patients. As to this clone: Antigen unknown.

Assay: immunoSEQ multiplex PCR; the TCRdb copy retains only in-frame clones and omits some. Among 30,000 to 45,000 clones listed, about 85% were seen once. This CDR3 has 14 amino acids. V gave up 2 bases and J gave up 2 bases, with 10 bases separating them. Germline CDR1 SNHLY, CDR2 FYNNEI. The chain employs TRBV2 and TRBJ2-7; tentatively, D is TRBD1 (6 bases). The sequence was collected from an adult with an advanced solid tumor such as melanoma, head and neck, liver or kidney cancer. The material sequenced was CD4+ or CD8+ T cells sorted from blood, taken in a trial of the OX40 agonist ivuxolimab. The CDR3 DNA follows: TGTGCCAGCAGTGAAAACAGGGCCGCCTACGAGCAGTACTTC. Residues: CASSENRAAYEQYF.